This T cell receptor (beta chain) was identified during a study of patients and donors after allogeneic stem cell transplantation (TCRdb year 2020). Library preparation used RT-PCR. Sequencing was performed on a NextSeq 550. The public reads were run again by TCRdb, first through fastp at Q25 and then through MiXCR, and only productive beta chains were kept. Each CDR3 protein gets just one entry, which takes the most common genes and DNA from the rows behind it. The sample has 200,000 to 250,000 distinct CDR3 sequences on record, 13% to 15% of them singletons. The ten largest clones add up to more than 9% of the sample. Counted from cysteine to phenylalanine, this CDR3 has 12 amino acids. Only the CDR3 DNA stays, 36 bases, in frame from base 1. For CDR1 and CDR2, the germline V gene lists SGHAT and FQNNGV. V gives up 5 bases and J gives up 6 bases, and the segment between their germline ends measures 11 bases.

This clonotype came up many times. There is no known antigen for this receptor. Base quality data are lacking; no much larger clone is found one base away. The specimen sequenced was blood, either unsorted or a sorted T cell fraction (not recorded which). The sequence derives from a human donor who was either an allogeneic HSCT recipient or a stem cell or donor lymphocyte infusion donor (not recorded which). It is not recorded whose cells these are; they may come from a transplant donor. Here the chain combines TRBV11-2 and TRBJ2-7; the D region may be TRBD1 or TRBD2, each matching 5 bases equally. The bases read TGTGCCAGCAGCCTAGGGACCGCCGAGCAGTACTTC. Translation gives CASSLGTAEQYF.